The present entry profiles one T cell receptor (beta chain) with its context. Its antigen is not known. One entry per CDR3 protein, called by TCRdb with MiXCR from the 5' RACE reads. In the table there are approximately 100,000 distinct CDR3 sequences, around 24% of which are singletons. This specimen belongs to a study of CD8 T cells in ankylosing spondylitis. The CDR3 covers 12 residues. Trimming removed 0 bases from V and 5 bases from J, with 4 bases in between. CDR1 is LNHDA and CDR2 is SQIVND in the germline V gene (reference sequence). Whole-study findings and limits: Matched ankylosing spondylitis synovial fluid reportedly showed significant enrichment of disease-linked clones.

This chain links TRBV19 with TRBJ1-2; D ambiguous. Sequenced material: synovial fluid, either unsorted or a sorted T cell fraction (not recorded which). This sequence originates from a male donor with ankylosing spondylitis. Here the CDR3 DNA reads TGTGCCAGTAGTATAGATCGGTATGGCTACACCTTC. Its protein is CASSIDRYGYTF. The full variable domain, its missing parts supplied by reference TRBV19 and TRBJ1-2, is DGGITQSPKYLFRKEGQNVTLSCEQNLNHDAMYWYRQDPGQGLRLIYYSQIVNDFQKGDIAEGYSVSREKKESFPLTVTSAQKNPTAFYLCASSIDRYGYTFGSGTRLTVV.